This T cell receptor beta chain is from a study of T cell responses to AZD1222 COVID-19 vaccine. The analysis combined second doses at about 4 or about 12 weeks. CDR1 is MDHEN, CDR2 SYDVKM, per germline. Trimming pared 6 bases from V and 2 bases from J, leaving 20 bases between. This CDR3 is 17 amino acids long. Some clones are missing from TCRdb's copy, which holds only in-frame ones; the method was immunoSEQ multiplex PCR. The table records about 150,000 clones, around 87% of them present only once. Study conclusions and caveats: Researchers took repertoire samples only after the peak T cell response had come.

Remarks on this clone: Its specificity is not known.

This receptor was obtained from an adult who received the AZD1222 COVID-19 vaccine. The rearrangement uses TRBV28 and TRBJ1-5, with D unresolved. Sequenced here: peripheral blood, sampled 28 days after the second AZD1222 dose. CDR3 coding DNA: TGTGCCAGCAGCAAATCTCCGGGCCCCCGGGGCAATCAGCCCCAGCATTTT. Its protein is CASSKSPGPRGNQPQHF. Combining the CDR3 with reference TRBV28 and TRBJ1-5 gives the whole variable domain DVKVTQSSRYLVKRTGEKVFLECVQDMDHENMFWYRQDPGLGLRLIYFSYDVKMKEKGDIPEGYSVSREKKERFSLILESASTNQTSMYLCASSKSPGPRGNQPQHFGDGTRLSIL.